The rows below give T cell receptor beta chains drawn from one sample of a study of T-cell memory formation after mild COVID-19. TCRdb recomputed calls from the 5' RACE reads with MiXCR, one row per CDR3 protein. The sample has fewer than 700,000 distinct CDR3 sequences; roughly 17% are singletons. Input material: PBMCs or a T cell subset sorted from them (not recorded which). The receptor set was obtained from an adult woman who had mild COVID-19 (a few samples of this study predate the infection). Cell type and time point are not known. CDR3s leave out the opening cysteine and the closing phenylalanine or tryptophan.

TRBV5-6 ASSLVLAEDNEQF
TRBV5-6 ASTFWDYPSSYEQY
TRBV12-1 ASSGQSTAMIYFTPYEQY
TRBV20-1 SASRGLAGGQNEQF
TRBV10-3 AIRGGGARETQY
TRBV7-2 ASSSKAGTEAF
TRBV30 AWSVKQKNQPQH
TRBV3-1 ASSQFSGGTGELF
TRBV5-5 ASRSSLGAELEAF
TRBV5-6 ASSLTNRVAGELF
TRBV4-1 ASSPALLSGANVLT
TRBV20-1 SARDLANYEQF
TRBV2 ASSEDRVFDNEQF
TRBV11-2 ATRREAETQY
TRBV7-2 ASSGEPLDTQY
TRBV7-9 ASSLGRTYEQY
TRBV6-6 ASASGSRFPTQY
TRBV27 ASSFTGGDNEQF
TRBV5-1 ASSTQGTDTQY
TRBV27 ASSPGPNTEAF
TRBV3-1 ASSQANRLAGPYEQY
TRBV20-1 SARDQRVGTSGSKETQY
TRBV9 ASSVDPHPLTSGGDNEQF
TRBV19 ASSILDTYEQY
TRBV15 ATSSDRVGEKLF
TRBV6-5 ASRQTGTSGRNEQF
TRBV10-3 AISHTTDPGEQF
TRBV6-1 ASSERGVAGSGANVLT
TRBV7-8 ASSWNKGSGNTIY
TRBV20-1 SARRFPDFSGNTIY
TRBV20-1 SASGQLAGNTIY
TRBV4-3 ASSQDPAGRGPQGLYEQY
TRBV5-5 ASTITDTQY
TRBV7-9 ASSPDVTGATEAF
TRBV29-1 SVEREGGYTGELF
TRBV5-1 ASCPGLASPFTDTQY
TRBV2 ASTAGTDTQY
TRBV5-1 ASSPKRGGNTGELF
TRBV7-8 ASSLEATQRRPQH
TRBV4-2 ASSQGLAGIYEQY
TRBV7-9 ASSLVHLAGVNEQF
TRBV24-1 ATSDHKRVTDTQY
TRBV20-1 SARDWLAGETQY
TRBV6-5 ASSLSTGLYGYT
TRBV25-1 ASSPETGMGAYEQY
TRBV7-3 ASSLGRVNDNEQF
TRBV7-9 ASSSGQDYEQY
TRBV4-2 ASSQTRSGNEQY
TRBV18 ASSQMVAAASGNTIY
TRBV18 ASSPRLAALGAREEY
TRBV7-8 ASSHRGFQETQY
TRBV9 ASGSLDRPSSVAGELF
TRBV12-3/TRBV12-4 ASSSFGGEQY
TRBV9 ASSPGQGSWEQY
TRBV7-9 ASTDWSVSRNTEAF
TRBV12-3/TRBV12-4 ASSLKGSEKLF